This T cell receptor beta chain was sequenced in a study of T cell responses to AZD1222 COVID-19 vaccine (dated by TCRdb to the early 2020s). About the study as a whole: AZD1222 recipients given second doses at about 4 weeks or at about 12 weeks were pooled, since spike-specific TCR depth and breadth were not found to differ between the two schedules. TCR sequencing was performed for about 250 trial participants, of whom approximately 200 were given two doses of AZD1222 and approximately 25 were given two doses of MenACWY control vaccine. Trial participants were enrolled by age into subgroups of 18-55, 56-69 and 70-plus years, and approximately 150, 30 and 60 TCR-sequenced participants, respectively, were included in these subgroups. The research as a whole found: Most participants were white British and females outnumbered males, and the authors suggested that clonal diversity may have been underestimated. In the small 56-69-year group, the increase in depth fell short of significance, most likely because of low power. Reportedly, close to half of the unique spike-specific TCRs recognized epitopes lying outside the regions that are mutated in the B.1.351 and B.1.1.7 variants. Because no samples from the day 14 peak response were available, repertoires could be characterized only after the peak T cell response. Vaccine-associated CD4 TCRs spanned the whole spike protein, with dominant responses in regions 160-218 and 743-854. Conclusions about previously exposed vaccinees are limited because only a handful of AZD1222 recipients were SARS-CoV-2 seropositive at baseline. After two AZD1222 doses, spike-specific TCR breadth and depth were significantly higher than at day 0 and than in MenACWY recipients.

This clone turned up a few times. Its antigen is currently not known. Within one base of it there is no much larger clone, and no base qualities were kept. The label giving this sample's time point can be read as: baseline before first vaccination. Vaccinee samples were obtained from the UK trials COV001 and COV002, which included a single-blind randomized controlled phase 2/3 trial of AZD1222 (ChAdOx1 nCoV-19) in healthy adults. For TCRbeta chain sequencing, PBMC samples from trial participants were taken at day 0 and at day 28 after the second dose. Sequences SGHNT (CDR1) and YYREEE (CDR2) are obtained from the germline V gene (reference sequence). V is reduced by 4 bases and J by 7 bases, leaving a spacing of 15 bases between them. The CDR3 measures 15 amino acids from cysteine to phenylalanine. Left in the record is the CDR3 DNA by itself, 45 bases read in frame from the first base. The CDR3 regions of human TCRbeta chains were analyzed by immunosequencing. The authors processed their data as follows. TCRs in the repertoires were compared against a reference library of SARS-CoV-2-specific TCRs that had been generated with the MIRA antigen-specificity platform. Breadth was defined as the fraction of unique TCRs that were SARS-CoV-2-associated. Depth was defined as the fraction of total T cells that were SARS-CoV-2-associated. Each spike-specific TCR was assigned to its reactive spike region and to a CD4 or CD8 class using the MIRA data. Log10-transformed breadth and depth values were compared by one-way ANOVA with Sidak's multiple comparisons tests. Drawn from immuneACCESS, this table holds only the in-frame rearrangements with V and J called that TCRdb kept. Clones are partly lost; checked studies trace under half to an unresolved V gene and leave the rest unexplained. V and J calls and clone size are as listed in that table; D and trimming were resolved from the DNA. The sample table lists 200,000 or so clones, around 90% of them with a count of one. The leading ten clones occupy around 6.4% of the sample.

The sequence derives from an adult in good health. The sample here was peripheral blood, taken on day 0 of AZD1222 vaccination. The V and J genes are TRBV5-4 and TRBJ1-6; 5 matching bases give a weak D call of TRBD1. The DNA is TGTGCCAGCAGCCTACCCGGGACTGGAAATTCACCCCTCCACTTT. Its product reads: CASSLPGTGNSPLHF.